This is a list of T cell receptor beta chains from one sample in a study of blood T cell repertoires in COVID-19. Method: immunoSEQ multiplex PCR; TCRdb's copy keeps in-frame clones and lacks some. This table holds about 330,000 clones, approximately 85% found once. The source material was peripheral blood. The receptor source for this set is a human donor in a cohort sampled during active COVID-19. CDR3s include the opening cysteine and the closing phenylalanine or tryptophan. Each record gives: clone size, D gene, J gene, V gene, CDR3 protein, CDR3 DNA. D genes are given only for firm matches. Size values are once, few and many counts, or a class for expanded clones, and some rows have none.

size: .; D: .; J: TRBJ1-5; V: TRBV2; CDR3: CASSEGASSNQPQHF; DNA: TGTGCCAGCAGTGAAGGGGCTTCCAGCAATCAGCCCCAGCATTTT
size: .; D: .; J: TRBJ1-1; V: TRBV20-1; CDR3: CSAAPGQEAFF; DNA: TGCAGTGCTGCCCCCGGACAGGAAGCTTTCTTT
size: .; D: TRBD1; J: TRBJ1-2; V: TRBV11-1; CDR3: CASSRADRNYGYTF; DNA: TGTGCCAGCAGCCGTGCGGACAGGAACTATGGCTACACCTTC
size: .; D: .; J: TRBJ2-7; V: TRBV3-1/TRBV3-2; CDR3: CASSQGLGRVEQYF; DNA: TGTGCCAGCAGCCAAGGGCTAGGGCGGGTCGAGCAGTACTTC
size: .; D: TRBD1; J: TRBJ1-3; V: TRBV6-5; CDR3: CASSLQGGVNTIYF; DNA: TGTGCCAGCAGTCTACAGGGGGGGGTAAACACCATATATTTT
size: .; D: .; J: TRBJ1-5; V: TRBV30; CDR3: CAWSVLSGRDQPQHF; DNA: TGTGCCTGGAGTGTTCTCTCGGGGAGGGATCAGCCCCAGCATTTT
size: .; D: .; J: TRBJ2-2; V: TRBV5-1; CDR3: CASSLAGGLKAGELFF; DNA: TGCGCCAGCAGCTTGGCCGGGGGTTTAAAGGCCGGGGAGCTGTTTTTT
size: .; D: .; J: TRBJ2-7; V: TRBV19; CDR3: CASSISFSYEQYF; DNA: TGTGCCAGTAGTATTTCCTTCTCCTACGAGCAGTACTTC
size: .; D: .; J: TRBJ1-1; V: TRBV5-1; CDR3: CASSLGGSNTEAFF; DNA: TGCGCCAGCAGCTTGGGGGGCTCGAACACTGAAGCTTTCTTT
size: once; D: .; J: TRBJ2-7; V: TRBV27; CDR3: CASSPYRQRKGEQYF; DNA: TGTGCCAGCAGTCCTTATCGACAGCGAAAGGGCGAGCAGTACTTC
size: .; D: .; J: TRBJ1-3; V: TRBV5-6; CDR3: CASSLRQGITGNTIYF; DNA: TGTGCCAGCAGCTTGAGGCAGGGGATCACTGGAAACACCATATATTTT
size: .; D: .; J: TRBJ2-4; V: TRBV6-1; CDR3: CASSDRQGGNIQYF; DNA: TGTGCCAGCAGTGATAGACAGGGAGGAAACATTCAGTACTTC
size: .; D: TRBD1; J: TRBJ1-2; V: TRBV24-1; CDR3: CATSDWDRVAGYTF; DNA: TGTGCCACCAGTGATTGGGACAGGGTGGCGGGCTACACCTTC
size: .; D: .; J: TRBJ2-7; V: TRBV29-1; CDR3: CSVGVVTGYEQYF; DNA: TGCAGCGTTGGTGTGGTTACTGGCTACGAGCAGTACTTC
size: .; D: .; J: TRBJ2-3; V: TRBV3-1/TRBV3-2; CDR3: CASSQDLATSFTQYF; DNA: TGTGCCAGCAGCCAAGATCTTGCAACTAGTTTTACGCAGTATTTT
size: .; D: .; J: TRBJ1-6; V: TRBV3-1/TRBV3-2; CDR3: CASRKTAVDSPLHF; DNA: TGTGCCAGCAGGAAAACCGCGGTTGATTCACCCCTCCACTTT
size: .; D: .; J: TRBJ1-2; V: TRBV19; CDR3: CASSIDLGGYGYTF; DNA: TGTGCCAGTAGTATAGACCTAGGAGGGTATGGCTACACCTTC
size: .; D: .; J: TRBJ1-6; V: TRBV13; CDR3: CASSLGADSSSYNSPLHF; DNA: TGTGCCAGCAGCTTAGGAGCCGATTCGAGCTCCTATAATTCACCCCTCCACTTT
size: few; D: TRBD1; J: TRBJ1-1; V: TRBV6-5; CDR3: CASSYGRGQAFF; DNA: TGTGCCAGCAGCTATGGTAGGGGGCAGGCTTTCTTT
size: .; D: TRBD1; J: TRBJ2-7; V: TRBV10-3; CDR3: CAISGDRVDEQYF; DNA: TGTGCCATCAGCGGGGACAGGGTAGACGAGCAGTACTTC
size: .; D: TRBD1; J: TRBJ1-2; V: TRBV3-1/TRBV3-2; CDR3: CASSDRGGYGYTF; DNA: TGTGCCAGCAGCGACAGGGGGGGCTATGGCTACACCTTC
size: .; D: .; J: TRBJ1-1; V: TRBV4-1; CDR3: CASSRWGGAYTEAFF; DNA: TGCGCCAGCAGCCGCTGGGGGGGGGCGTACACTGAAGCTTTCTTT
size: .; D: TRBD1; J: TRBJ1-6; V: TRBV5-6; CDR3: CASSWRDRGLSPLHF; DNA: TGTGCCAGCAGCTGGAGAGACAGGGGGCTTTCACCCCTCCACTTT
size: once; D: .; J: TRBJ2-3; V: TRBV21-1; CDR3: CASSKGGGTSTDTQYF; DNA: TGTGCCAGCAGCAAAGGGGGGGGGACAAGCACAGATACGCAGTATTTT